These T cell receptor beta chains were read from a single sample in a study of naive and memory T cell subsets. TCRdb itself ran the 5' RACE reads through MiXCR, one entry per CDR3 protein. The table records 55,000 to 65,000 distinct CDR3 sequences, 8% to 9% of them present only once. Source of these receptors: a female donor in good health. The CDR3 runs from the conserved cysteine through the conserved F or W. Each record gives: V gene, D gene, J gene, clone size, CDR3 protein, CDR3 DNA. D genes are given only for firm matches. Rows give clone size only sometimes, using once, few, many, or a class for an expanded clone.

>TRBV28|.|TRBJ2-5|many
CASSFDSPTGETQYF
TGTGCCAGCAGTTTTGACAGCCCAACGGGGGAGACCCAGTACTTC
>TRBV12-3/TRBV12-4|TRBD1|TRBJ2-3|.
CASRATGATDTQYF
TGTGCCAGCAGAGCAACAGGGGCCACAGATACGCAGTATTTT
>TRBV5-1|.|TRBJ1-1|many
CASSSIGRVTERNEAFF
TGCGCCAGCAGCTCGATAGGTCGCGTCACGGAAAGGAACGAAGCTTTCTTT
>TRBV28|.|TRBJ1-1|few
CASSILTEAFF
TGTGCCAGCAGTATTTTGACTGAAGCTTTCTTT
>TRBV27|TRBD1|TRBJ2-5|many
CASSSTGGYETQYF
TGTGCCAGCAGTTCGACAGGGGGCTACGAGACCCAGTACTTC
>TRBV20-1|.|TRBJ2-7|few
CSARAPGRLPAYEQYF
TGCAGTGCTAGAGCCCCAGGGAGGCTACCTGCCTACGAGCAGTACTTC
>TRBV7-3|TRBD2|TRBJ2-3|many
CASSLGVAGVDGTQYF
TGTGCCAGCAGCTTAGGGGTAGCGGGAGTCGATGGTACGCAGTATTTT
>TRBV2|TRBD1|TRBJ1-4|many
CASSEGGRWDEKLFF
TGTGCCAGCAGCGAAGGGGGCAGGTGGGATGAAAAACTGTTTTTT
>TRBV6-1|TRBD2|TRBJ2-1|many
CASSEDTSGYNEQFF
TGTGCCAGCAGTGAGGATACTAGCGGATACAATGAGCAGTTCTTC
>TRBV5-4|TRBD1|TRBJ2-3|.
CASSSPGQGATDTQYF
TGTGCCAGCAGCTCACCTGGACAGGGGGCAACAGATACGCAGTATTTT
>TRBV6-4|.|TRBJ2-2|few
CASSDSTDTGELFF
TGTGCCAGCAGTGACTCGACAGACACCGGGGAGCTGTTTTTT
>TRBV14|.|TRBJ2-2|.
CASSPQATGELFF
TGTGCCAGCAGCCCACAGGCCACCGGGGAGCTGTTTTTT
>TRBV9|TRBD2|TRBJ2-7|few
CASSGMGLAGDEQYF
TGTGCCAGCAGCGGAATGGGACTAGCGGGAGACGAGCAGTACTTC
>TRBV20-1|TRBD1|TRBJ1-6|.
CSARDEDRGQNSPLHF
TGCAGTGCTAGAGATGAAGACAGGGGGCAGAATTCACCCCTCCACTTT
>TRBV5-4|.|TRBJ2-1|.
CASSSDVKDEQFF
TGTGCCAGCAGCTCGGACGTAAAGGATGAGCAGTTCTTC
>TRBV20-1|.|TRBJ2-3|few
CSASIGQGWTDTQYF
TGCAGTGCTAGTATCGGGCAGGGGTGGACAGATACGCAGTATTTT
>TRBV28|.|TRBJ2-7|.
CASSKLEEYEQYF
TGTGCCAGCAGTAAGCTAGAGGAGTACGAGCAGTACTTC
>TRBV5-1|.|TRBJ1-1|many
CASSFTKNTEAFF
TGCGCCAGCAGCTTTACCAAGAACACTGAAGCTTTCTTT
>TRBV19|.|TRBJ1-4|many
CASSRQPPRRIRNEKLFF
TGTGCCAGTAGTAGACAACCGCCGAGGAGGATTAGAAATGAAAAACTGTTTTTT
>TRBV27|.|TRBJ1-5|.
CASSSGSNQPQHF
TGTGCCAGCAGTTCAGGTAGCAATCAGCCCCAGCATTTT
>TRBV5-1|.|TRBJ1-1|.
CASSLGGEWDTEAFF
TGCGCCAGCAGCTTGGGAGGGGAATGGGATACTGAAGCTTTCTTT
>TRBV19|TRBD2|TRBJ2-5|few
CASSTGLAGETQYF
TGTGCCAGTAGTACGGGACTAGCGGGAGAGACCCAGTACTTC
>TRBV3-1|.|TRBJ1-5|.
CASSQEGYWGNQPQHF
TGTGCCAGCAGCCAAGAAGGGTATTGGGGCAATCAGCCCCAGCATTTT
>TRBV5-1|TRBD2|TRBJ2-7|few
CASSRSLAGHSYEQYF
TGCGCCAGCAGCCGAAGCCTAGCGGGACACTCCTACGAGCAGTACTTC
>TRBV10-3|.|TRBJ1-1|.
CAISESSPAAGTEAFF
TGTGCCATCAGTGAGTCTTCTCCGGCGGCGGGGACTGAAGCTTTCTTT
>TRBV20-1|TRBD2|TRBJ2-1|many
CSAKSGLASDEQFF
TGCAGTGCTAAATCGGGACTAGCGAGCGATGAGCAGTTCTTC
>TRBV6-1|TRBD1|TRBJ1-6|few
CASSEGTGNNSPLHF
TGTGCCAGCAGTGAAGGGACAGGGAATAATTCACCCCTCCACTTT
>TRBV28|.|TRBJ1-2|many
CASSAATRNGYTF
TGTGCCAGCAGTGCCGCTACACGTAATGGCTACACCTTC
>TRBV6-2/TRBV6-3|.|TRBJ1-6|many
CASSPSANGYSPLHF
TGTGCCAGCAGCCCCTCCGCGAACGGGTATTCACCCCTCCACTTT
>TRBV2|TRBD1|TRBJ1-6|few
CASSYAPGQTSPLHF
TGTGCCAGCAGTTACGCACCGGGACAGACCTCACCCCTCCACTTT
>TRBV10-3|.|TRBJ1-1|.
CAISESGGRNTEAFF
TGTGCCATCAGTGAGTCCGGGGGAAGGAACACTGAAGCTTTCTTT
>TRBV7-9|.|TRBJ1-6|.
CASSLGQGRDNSPLHF
TGTGCCAGCAGCTTAGGTCAGGGGAGGGATAATTCACCCCTCCACTTT
>TRBV25-1|TRBD1|TRBJ2-7|.
CASNGQGAFEQYF
TGTGCCAGCAACGGACAGGGGGCGTTCGAGCAGTACTTC
>TRBV28|TRBD2|TRBJ2-7|.
CASSPHRAGVADWEQYF
TGTGCCAGCAGTCCCCATCGGGCGGGAGTTGCGGACTGGGAGCAGTACTTC
>TRBV11-2|.|TRBJ2-7|.
CARSLGQGYEQYF
TGTGCCAGAAGCTTAGGTCAGGGCTACGAGCAGTACTTC
>TRBV5-5|.|TRBJ2-7|.
CASSFRRDRAWEQYF
TGTGCCAGCAGCTTCAGAAGGGATCGGGCCTGGGAGCAGTACTTC
>TRBV6-6|.|TRBJ1-1|many
CASQGTQNTEAFF
TGTGCCAGCCAGGGGACGCAGAACACTGAAGCTTTCTTT
>TRBV20-1|TRBD2|TRBJ2-1|many
CSAVLAGGYNEQFF
TGCAGTGCCGTCCTGGCGGGGGGCTACAATGAGCAGTTCTTC
>TRBV6-6|TRBD1|TRBJ2-4|.
CASSLPGQANIIAKNIQYF
TGTGCCAGCAGTTTACCGGGACAGGCCAATATCATAGCCAAAAACATTCAGTACTTC
>TRBV28|TRBD1|TRBJ2-1|many
CASKTDRADEQFF
TGTGCCAGCAAGACAGACAGGGCCGATGAGCAGTTCTTC
>TRBV20-1|.|TRBJ1-1|many
CSASSREAFF
TGCAGTGCTAGTAGCCGTGAAGCTTTCTTT
>TRBV30|.|TRBJ2-5|many
CAWSVERSTQYF
TGTGCCTGGAGTGTGGAGAGGTCGACCCAGTACTTC
>TRBV5-1|.|TRBJ1-4|few
CASSGTRPGEKLFF
TGCGCCAGCAGCGGGACACGACCGGGTGAAAAACTGTTTTTT
>TRBV5-1|TRBD1|TRBJ2-7|.
CASSLVIGGYYEQYF
TGCGCCAGCAGCTTGGTAATAGGGGGCTACTACGAGCAGTACTTC
>TRBV28|TRBD1|TRBJ2-3|.
CASSGTGRTDTQYF
TGTGCCAGCAGTGGGACAGGACGCACAGATACGCAGTATTTT
>TRBV29-1|.|TRBJ2-1|.
CSWTALSSYNEQFF
TGCAGCTGGACTGCCCTGAGCTCCTACAATGAGCAGTTCTTC
>TRBV7-6|.|TRBJ2-5|.
CASSLTETQYF
TGTGCCAGCAGCTTAACCGAGACCCAGTACTTC
>TRBV12-3/TRBV12-4|.|TRBJ1-1|many
CASSWAEGNTEAFF
TGTGCCAGCAGTTGGGCTGAGGGGAACACTGAAGCTTTCTTT
>TRBV29-1|TRBD2|TRBJ2-4|few
CSVEGTSGRNIQYF
TGCAGCGTGGAAGGGACTAGCGGGAGAAACATTCAGTACTTC
>TRBV29-1|TRBD1|TRBJ2-7|few
CSVSTGGEYEQYF
TGCAGCGTCTCGACAGGGGGCGAGTACGAGCAGTACTTC
>TRBV11-1|.|TRBJ1-4|.
CASSSWDTNEKLSF
TGTGCCAGCAGCTCATGGGACACTAATGAAAAACTGTCTTTT
>TRBV5-4|TRBD1|TRBJ2-5|.
CASSHSGQGLGFGETQYF
TGTGCCAGCAGCCACTCCGGACAGGGGCTAGGCTTCGGAGAGACCCAGTACTTC
>TRBV7-8|TRBD1|TRBJ2-3|few
CASSLAGTDSDTQYF
TGTGCCAGCAGCTTAGCCGGGACAGATTCAGATACGCAGTATTTT
>TRBV5-4|TRBD2|TRBJ2-5|.
CASSFTSGGSETQYF
TGTGCCAGCAGCTTTACTAGCGGGGGGTCCGAGACCCAGTACTTC
>TRBV27|.|TRBJ1-5|.
CASRVQFNQPQHF
TGTGCCAGCAGAGTACAGTTCAATCAGCCCCAGCATTTT
>TRBV7-9|TRBD2|TRBJ2-5|.
CASSLLAGETQYF
TGTGCCAGCAGCTTATTAGCGGGAGAGACCCAGTACTTC
>TRBV29-1|.|TRBJ2-1|.
CSAPGLPGYNEQFF
TGCAGCGCCCCTGGACTGCCGGGGTACAATGAGCAGTTCTTC
>TRBV10-1|.|TRBJ2-1|few
CASSEFINEQFF
TGCGCCAGCAGTGAGTTTATCAATGAGCAGTTCTTC
>TRBV7-2|.|TRBJ1-1|few
CASSLRFGGAFF
TGTGCCAGCAGCTTAAGGTTCGGGGGAGCTTTCTTT